These 23 T cell receptor beta chains originate from one sample sequenced in a study of preoperative IRX-2 immunotherapy in early breast cancer. TCRdb's copy holds only in-frame clones and misses some; the assay was immunoSEQ multiplex PCR. Of under 45,000 clones listed, roughly 95% are singletons. This sample's treatment: preoperative locoregional IRX-2 cytokine immunotherapy. The specimen was tumor tissue, collected after IRX-2 immunotherapy. These receptors all come from a human donor with breast cancer.

The chain links TRBV18 to TRBJ1-4, with D hard to call. The CDR3 has 14 amino acids. Germline V gives CDR1 KGHSH, CDR2 LQKENI. V dropped 2 bases and J dropped 7 bases, with 11 bases sitting between them. The CDR3 DNA follows: TGTGCCAGCTCACCAGTGAGTGCGAGTGAAAAACTGTTTTTT. It encodes CASSPVSASEKLFF. Combining the CDR3 with reference TRBV18 and TRBJ1-4 gives the whole variable domain NAGVMQNPRHLVRRRGQEARLRCSPMKGHSHVYWYRQLPEEGLKFMVYLQKENIIDESGMPKERFSAEFPKEGPSILRIQQVVRGDSAAYFCASSPVSASEKLFFGSGTQLSVL.

V gene TRBV28 combines with J gene TRBJ1-6, with no clear D. V gave up 3 bases and J gave up 7 bases, with 16 bases separating them. Looked up from germline, CDR1 is MDHEN and CDR2 is SYDVKM. There are 16 residues in the CDR3. The CDR3 reads CASSFPNLGRNSPLHF. DNA for the CDR3: TGTGCCAGCAGTTTTCCAAACCTTGGGCGGAATTCACCCCTCCACTTT.

This chain uses TRBV15 with TRBJ2-7; D may be TRBD2 (6 bases). From germline, CDR1 is LNHNV and CDR2 YYDKDF (reference sequence). CDR3 length: 16 residues. The V end was cut by 0 bases, the J end by 3 bases, with 15 bases between. CDR3 DNA: TGTGCCACCAGCAGAGATGAGCGGGCAGGGCTCTACGAGCAGTACTTC. The encoded protein is CATSRDERAGLYEQYF.

This sequence joins TRBV5-6 and TRBJ2-7; 8 bases are shared with TRBD1. The V gene end was trimmed by 4 bases and the J gene end by 0 bases; junction bases not matched to a gene: 3. Per the germline V gene, CDR1 is SGHDT and CDR2 is YYEEEE. CDR3 size: 14 residues. The CDR3 coding sequence is TGTGCCAGCAGCACCACAGGGGGCTCCTACGAGCAGTACTTC. Translated, it gives CASSTTGGSYEQYF.

The chain couples TRBV7-3 to TRBJ2-5; D uncertain. The J call may be faulty, since TRBJ2-7 better matches the DNA end. This CDR3 region has 15 residues. Per the germline V gene, CDR1 is SGHTA and CDR2 is FQGTGA. CDR3 residues: CASSLNRGELTEQYF. The CDR3, as DNA: TGTGCCAGCAGCTTAAACCGCGGTGAACTGACCGAGCAGTACTTC.

Written as DNA, the CDR3 is TGTGCTAGTGGTTTGGTTCGGACAGACAGCGACGAGCAGTACTTC. Its translation: CASGLVRTDSDEQYF. The V and J genes are TRBV12-5 and TRBJ2-7; maybe TRBD1 (6 bases). The germline V gene encodes CDR1 LGHNT and CDR2 FRNRAP. Between the trimmed V and J ends, which lost 0 bases and 5 bases, there was a span of 14 bases. The CDR3 totals 15 residues.

V gene TRBV2 combines with J gene TRBJ2-7; D is unresolved. V was shortened by 7 bases and J by 0 bases, with 13 bases between the two germline ends. Per the germline V gene, CDR1 is SNHLY and CDR2 is FYNNEI. The CDR3 sequence is 14 residues long. The chain's CDR3 is CASISNSNSYEQYF. The DNA for the CDR3 is TGTGCCAGCATAAGTAACAGTAACTCCTACGAGCAGTACTTC.

The gene calls are TRBV27 and TRBJ2-3; D may be TRBD1 or TRBD2 (5 bases each). This CDR3 spans 18 amino acids. Germline V gene data show CDR1 as MNHEY and CDR2 as SMNVEV (reference sequence). V dropped 5 bases and J dropped 2 bases, with 23 bases sitting between them. CDR3 in amino acids: CASSRKGPHSAFTDTQYF. In DNA form, the CDR3 reads TGTGCCAGCAGTCGAAAGGGACCTCATTCCGCCTTCACAGATACGCAGTATTTT.

As for this clone: The sample carries other DNA sequences with the same CDR3. In DNA, the CDR3 is TGCGCCAGCAGCTTGGCCGATACGCAGTATTTT. It encodes CASSLADTQYF. V and J are TRBV5-1 and TRBJ2-3; D is undetermined. The CDR3 spans 11 residues. The germline gives CDR1 SGHRS, CDR2 YFSETQ. V dropped 0 bases and J dropped 6 bases, with 2 bases sitting between them. The variable domain in full, with the rest retrieved from reference TRBV5-1 and TRBJ2-3, is KAGVTQTPRYLIKTRGQQVTLSCSPISGHRSVSWYQQTPGQGLQFLFEYFSETQRNKGNFPGRFSGRQFSNSRSEMNVSTLELGDSALYLCASSLADTQYFGPGTRLTVL.

This chain connects TRBV2 to TRBJ1-3; D gene uncertain. There are 13 residues in the CDR3. The V end was cut by 11 bases, the J end by 3 bases, with 14 bases between. The germline V gene has CDR1 SNHLY and CDR2 FYNNEI. CDR3 region: CAHLNTHGNTIYF. Written as DNA, the CDR3 is TGTGCCCACCTCAACACACATGGAAACACCATATATTTT.

This clone turned up a few times. V and J are TRBV20-1 and TRBJ2-5, with D uncertain. This CDR3 has 11 residues. Per germline, CDR1 DFQATT and CDR2 SNEGSKA (reference sequence). The CDR3 is CSPLWGETQYF. In DNA, the CDR3 is TGCAGCCCCCTCTGGGGAGAGACCCAGTACTTC.

The genes are TRBV19 and TRBJ1-2; TRBD1 might be the D (5 bases). Germline V gene lookup returns CDR1 LNHDA and CDR2 SQIVND (reference sequence). CDR3 size: 14 residues. V lost 0 bases and J lost 4, with 9 bases in between. The CDR3 nucleotides are TGTGCCAGTAGTATAGATCGGGGACTCTATGGCTACACCTTC. It specifies CASSIDRGLYGYTF.

V and J are TRBV7-9 and TRBJ1-1; 7 bases map to TRBD1. This CDR3 is 15 amino acids long. CDR1 and CDR2 (germline): SEHNR, FQNEAQ (reference sequence). Germline trimming cut 5 bases from V and 1 base from J; bases unmatched to any gene: 7. As DNA, the CDR3 is TGTGCCAGCAGCATAGGGGACAGCCGGAACACTGAAGCTTTCTTT. Translated, it gives CASSIGDSRNTEAFF. Filled out from reference TRBV7-9 and TRBJ1-1, the complete variable domain reads DTGVSQNPRHKITKRGQNVTFRCDPISEHNRLYWYRQTLGQGPEFLTYFQNEAQLEKSRLLSDRFSAERPKGSFSTLEIQRTEQGDSAMYLCASSIGDSRNTEAFFGQGTRLTVV.

The chain links TRBV28 to TRBJ2-7; 10 bases agree with TRBD1. The CDR3 consists of 14 residues. V shed 5 bases and J 6 bases; nucleotides not matched to a gene: 7. Per the germline V gene, CDR1 is MDHEN and CDR2 is SYDVKM. Here the CDR3 reads CASSADRGLSEQYF. The CDR3 coding sequence is TGTGCCAGCAGTGCAGACAGGGGGCTGTCCGAGCAGTACTTC.

This chain joins TRBV9 and TRBJ2-7; 8 nucleotides agree with TRBD1. V was pared by 4 bases and J by 7 bases, with 13 bases of the junction left unmatched. The CDR3 consists of 15 residues. Germline lookup yields CDR1 SGDLS and CDR2 YYNGEE. The CDR3 region is CASSPLGQGASEQYF. DNA for the CDR3: TGTGCCAGCAGCCCCCTCGGGCAGGGGGCTTCGGAGCAGTACTTC. The full variable domain, with the rest looked up from reference TRBV9 and TRBJ2-7, is DSGVTQTPKHLITATGQRVTLRCSPRSGDLSVYWYQQSLDQGLQFLIQYYNGEERAKGNILERFSAQQFPDLHSELNLSSLELGDSALYFCASSPLGQGASEQYFGPGTRLTVT.

The chain joins TRBV5-4 to TRBJ1-3; 7 positions agree with TRBD1. Trimming cost V 4 bases and J 3 bases; bases outside gene matches: 4. CDR3 size: 14 residues. Germline V gene lookup returns CDR1 SGHNT and CDR2 YYREEE (reference sequence). CDR3 sequence (DNA): TGTGCCAGCAGCCGGGACAGTTATGGAAACACCATATATTTT. Translation: CASSRDSYGNTIYF.

This clone was counted between two and nine times. The rearrangement uses TRBV2 and TRBJ1-2; 10 bases are a match to TRBD1. V gave up 6 bases and J gave up 8 bases; unmatched junction bases: 3. Germline CDR1 SNHLY, CDR2 FYNNEI. The CDR3 runs to 12 residues. The CDR3: CASRGQGNGYTF. DNA for the CDR3: TGTGCCAGCAGGGGACAGGGGAACGGCTACACCTTC. Together with reference TRBV2 and TRBJ1-2, the CDR3 gives the full variable domain: EPEVTQTPSHQVTQMGQEVILRCVPISNHLYFYWYRQILGQKVEFLVSFYNNEISEKSEIFDDQFSVERPDGSNFTLKIRSTKLEDSAMYFCASRGQGNGYTFGSGTRLTVV.

The chain employs TRBV11-3 and TRBJ2-2; TRBD1 matches at 7 bases. V was clipped by 5 bases and J by 0 bases; unmatched bases: 3. Germline V gives CDR1 SGHNT, CDR2 YENEEA. This CDR3 has 15 amino acids. CDR3 amino acids: CASSPQGANTGELFF. The CDR3 nucleotides are TGTGCCAGCAGCCCGCAGGGGGCGAACACCGGGGAGCTGTTTTTT. Drawing the rest from reference TRBV11-3 and TRBJ2-2, the complete variable domain is EAGVVQSPRYKIIEKKQPVAFWCNPISGHNTLYWYLQNLGQGPELLIRYENEEAVDDSQLPKDRFSAERLKGVDSTLKIQPAELGDSAVYLCASSPQGANTGELFFGEGSRLTVL.

This rearrangement joins TRBV19 to TRBJ2-5; 8 nucleotides match TRBD1. Germline assignment: CDR1 LNHDA and CDR2 SQIVND (reference sequence). The CDR3 consists of 15 residues. Germline trimming cut 0 bases from V and 7 bases from J; bases unmatched to any gene: 7. CDR3 sequence reads: CASSIDLSGGATQYF. For the CDR3, the DNA is TGTGCCAGTAGTATAGATCTATCAGGGGGCGCGACCCAGTACTTC.

V usage is TRBV15 and J usage is TRBJ2-7, with no clear D. The length of the CDR3 is 13 residues. Germline V gives CDR1 LNHNV, CDR2 YYDKDF (reference sequence). V lost 0 bases and J 2 bases, leaving 5 bases between the germline ends. CDR3 sequence: CATSRDRPYEQYF. The CDR3 region has the DNA TGTGCCACCAGCAGAGATCGACCCTACGAGCAGTACTTC.

Only a few counts were recorded for this clone. The CDR3: CASSLGYREEYQPQHF. For the CDR3, the DNA is TGTGCCAGCAGCTTGGGTTACAGGGAGGAGTATCAGCCCCAGCATTTT. The chain links TRBV7-8 to TRBJ1-5; D perhaps matches TRBD1 (6 bases). V lost 3 bases, J lost 5 bases, and 17 bases lay in between. Per germline, CDR1 SGHVS and CDR2 FQNEAQ. This CDR3 is built from 16 residues.

The rearrangement links TRBV4-3 to TRBJ1-2, with no clear D. Deletions cut 0 bases from V and 7 bases from J, with 12 bases between. The germline gives CDR1 LGHNA, CDR2 YSLEER. The CDR3 covers 14 residues. CDR3: CASSQDPTNTGYTF. In DNA form, the CDR3 reads TGCGCCAGCAGCCAAGATCCGACAAACACTGGCTACACCTTC.

The chain has TRBV7-9 and TRBJ2-3, with D possibly matching TRBD1 (5 bases). The CDR3 is 16 amino acids. Trimming shortened V by 1 base and J by 4 bases, and 15 bases separated the two germline ends. Germline V lookup: CDR1 SEHNR, CDR2 FQNEAQ (reference sequence). The CDR3 nucleotides are TGTGCCAGCAGCTTAGTTTTAGCAGGGCACGCAGATACGCAGTATTTT. Its protein product is CASSLVLAGHADTQYF. The variable domain in full, with the rest retrieved from reference TRBV7-9 and TRBJ2-3, is DTGVSQNPRHKITKRGQNVTFRCDPISEHNRLYWYRQTLGQGPEFLTYFQNEAQLEKSRLLSDRFSAERPKGSFSTLEIQRTEQGDSAMYLCASSLVLAGHADTQYFGPGTRLTVL.